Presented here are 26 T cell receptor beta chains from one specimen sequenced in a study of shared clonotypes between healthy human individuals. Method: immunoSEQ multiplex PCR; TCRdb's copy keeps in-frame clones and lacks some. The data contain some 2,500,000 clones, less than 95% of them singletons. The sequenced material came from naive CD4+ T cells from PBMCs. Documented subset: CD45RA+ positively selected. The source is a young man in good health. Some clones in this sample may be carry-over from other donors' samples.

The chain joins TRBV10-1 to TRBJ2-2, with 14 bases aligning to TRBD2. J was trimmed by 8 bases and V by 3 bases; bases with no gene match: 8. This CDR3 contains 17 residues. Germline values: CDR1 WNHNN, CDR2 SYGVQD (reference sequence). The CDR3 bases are TGCGCCAGCAGTGACCCGGGACTAGCGGGAGTCTCGGGGGAGCTGTTTTTT. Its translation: CASSDPGLAGVSGELFF.

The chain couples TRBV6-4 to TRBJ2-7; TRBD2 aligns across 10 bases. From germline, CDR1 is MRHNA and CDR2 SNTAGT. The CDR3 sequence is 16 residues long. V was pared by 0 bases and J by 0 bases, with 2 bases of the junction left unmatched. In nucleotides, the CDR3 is TGTGCCAGCAGTGACTCTCCTAGCGGGAGCTCCTACGAGCAGTACTTC. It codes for CASSDSPSGSSYEQYF.

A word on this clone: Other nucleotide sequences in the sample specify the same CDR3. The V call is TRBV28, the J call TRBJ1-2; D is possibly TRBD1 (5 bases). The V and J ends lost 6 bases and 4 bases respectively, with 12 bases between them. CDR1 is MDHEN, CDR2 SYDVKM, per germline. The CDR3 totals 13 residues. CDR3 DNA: TGTGCCAGCAGCCTGGGGGGGGGCTATGGCTACACCTTC. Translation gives CASSLGGGYGYTF.

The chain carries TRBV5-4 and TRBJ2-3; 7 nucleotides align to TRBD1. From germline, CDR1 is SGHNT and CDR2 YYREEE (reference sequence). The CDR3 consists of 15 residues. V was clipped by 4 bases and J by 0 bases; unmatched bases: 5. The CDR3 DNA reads TGTGCCAGCAGCCTTCAACAGGGGAGCACAGATACGCAGTATTTT. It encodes CASSLQQGSTDTQYF.

CDR3 nucleotide sequence: TGCGCCAGCAGCTCTCACGCGGCAGGGGGCGCCGAGACCCAGTACTTC. Its protein product is CASSSHAAGGAETQYF. The chain links TRBV5-1 to TRBJ2-5; 8 bases are shared with TRBD1. The CDR3 is made up of 16 amino acids. V lost 3 bases to trimming and J lost 5 bases; unmatched junction nucleotides: 12. Germline V gives CDR1 SGHRS, CDR2 YFSETQ.

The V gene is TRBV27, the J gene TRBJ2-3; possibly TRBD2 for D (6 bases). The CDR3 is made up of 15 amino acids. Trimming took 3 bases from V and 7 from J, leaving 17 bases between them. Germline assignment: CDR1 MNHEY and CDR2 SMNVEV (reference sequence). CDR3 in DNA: TGTGCCAGCAGTTTTCAGGTGCGCGGGGTAAATACGCAGTATTTT. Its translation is CASSFQVRGVNTQYF.

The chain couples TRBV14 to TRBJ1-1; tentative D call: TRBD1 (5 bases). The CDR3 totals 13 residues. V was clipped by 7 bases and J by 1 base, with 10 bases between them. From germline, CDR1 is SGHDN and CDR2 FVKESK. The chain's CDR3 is CASKLQENTEAFF. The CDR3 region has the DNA TGTGCCAGCAAGCTACAGGAGAACACTGAAGCTTTCTTT.

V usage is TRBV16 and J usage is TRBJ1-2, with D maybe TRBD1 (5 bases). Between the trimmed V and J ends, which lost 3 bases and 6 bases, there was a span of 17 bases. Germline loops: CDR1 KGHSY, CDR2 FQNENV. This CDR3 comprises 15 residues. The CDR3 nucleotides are TGTGCCAGCAGCCATCCCCCGGGGGGGGAAGATGGCTACACCTTC. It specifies CASSHPPGGEDGYTF.

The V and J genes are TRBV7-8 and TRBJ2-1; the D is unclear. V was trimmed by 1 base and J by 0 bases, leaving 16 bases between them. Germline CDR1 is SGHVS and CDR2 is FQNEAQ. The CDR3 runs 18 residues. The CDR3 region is CASSLGFPGLGSYNEQFF. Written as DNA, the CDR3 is TGTGCCAGCAGCTTAGGATTTCCAGGATTGGGCTCCTACAATGAGCAGTTCTTC.

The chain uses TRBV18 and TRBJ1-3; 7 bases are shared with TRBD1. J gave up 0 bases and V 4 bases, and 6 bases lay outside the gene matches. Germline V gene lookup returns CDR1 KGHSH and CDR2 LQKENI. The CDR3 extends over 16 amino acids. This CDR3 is CASSHSTGSSGNTIYF. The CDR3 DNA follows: TGTGCCAGCTCACACTCGACAGGGTCCTCTGGAAACACCATATATTTT.

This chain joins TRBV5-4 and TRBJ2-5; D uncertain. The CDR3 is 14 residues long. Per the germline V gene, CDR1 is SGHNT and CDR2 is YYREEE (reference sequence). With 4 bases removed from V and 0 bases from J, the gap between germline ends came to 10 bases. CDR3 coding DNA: TGTGCCAGCAGCGCCCGGGCGTACCAAGAGACCCAGTACTTC. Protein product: CASSARAYQETQYF.

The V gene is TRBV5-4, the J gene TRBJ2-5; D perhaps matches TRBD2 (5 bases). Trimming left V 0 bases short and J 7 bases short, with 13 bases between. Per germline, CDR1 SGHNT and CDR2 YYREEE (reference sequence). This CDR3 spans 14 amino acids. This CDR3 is CASSLGTPLGTQYF. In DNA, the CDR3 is TGTGCCAGCAGCTTGGGGACTCCCCTCGGGACCCAGTACTTC.

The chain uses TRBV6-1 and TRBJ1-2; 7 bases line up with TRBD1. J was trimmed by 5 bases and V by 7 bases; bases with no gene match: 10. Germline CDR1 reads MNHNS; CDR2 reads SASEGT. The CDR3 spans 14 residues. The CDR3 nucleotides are TGTGCCAGCACCCCGGACAGGAAGAATTATGGCTACACCTTC. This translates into CASTPDRKNYGYTF.

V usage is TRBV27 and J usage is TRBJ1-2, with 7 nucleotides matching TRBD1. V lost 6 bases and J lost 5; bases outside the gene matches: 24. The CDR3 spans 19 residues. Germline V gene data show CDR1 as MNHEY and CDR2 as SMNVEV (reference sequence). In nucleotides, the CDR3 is TGTGCCAGCAGACGCCGGGGCCCACCGCGACAGGGTACAGGGTATGGCTACACCTTC. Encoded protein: CASRRRGPPRQGTGYGYTF.

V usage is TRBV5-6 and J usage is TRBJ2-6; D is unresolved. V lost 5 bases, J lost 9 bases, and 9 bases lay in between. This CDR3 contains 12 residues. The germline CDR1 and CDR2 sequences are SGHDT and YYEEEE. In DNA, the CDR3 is TGTGCCAGCAGGGCCGGGTTCAACGTCCTGACTTTC. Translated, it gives CASRAGFNVLTF.

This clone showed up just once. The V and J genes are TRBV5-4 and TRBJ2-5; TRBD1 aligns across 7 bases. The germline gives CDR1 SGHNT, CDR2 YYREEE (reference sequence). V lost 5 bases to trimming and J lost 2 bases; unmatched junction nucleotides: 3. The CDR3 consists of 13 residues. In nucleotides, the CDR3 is TGTGCCAGCAGTCGCAGGGGGCAAGAGACCCAGTACTTC. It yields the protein CASSRRGQETQYF.

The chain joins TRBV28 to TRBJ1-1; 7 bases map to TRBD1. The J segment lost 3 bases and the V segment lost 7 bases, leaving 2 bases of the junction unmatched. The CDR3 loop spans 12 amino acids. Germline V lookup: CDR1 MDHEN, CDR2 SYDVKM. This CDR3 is CASTDRDTEAFF. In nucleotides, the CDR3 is TGTGCCAGCACCGACAGGGACACTGAAGCTTTCTTT.

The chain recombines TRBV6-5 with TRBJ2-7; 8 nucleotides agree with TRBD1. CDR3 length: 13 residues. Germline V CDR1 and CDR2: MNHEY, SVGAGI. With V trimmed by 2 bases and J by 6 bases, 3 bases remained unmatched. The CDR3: CASSYQTGVEQYF. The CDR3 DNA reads TGTGCCAGCAGTTACCAGACAGGGGTCGAGCAGTACTTC.

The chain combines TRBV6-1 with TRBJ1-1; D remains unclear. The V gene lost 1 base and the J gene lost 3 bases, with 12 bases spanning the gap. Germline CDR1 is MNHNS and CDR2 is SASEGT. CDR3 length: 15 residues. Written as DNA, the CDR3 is TGTGCCAGCAGTGAAGTTCACTCGATGCACACTGAAGCTTTCTTT. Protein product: CASSEVHSMHTEAFF.

The CDR3 coding sequence is TGCAGCGTTCTTAGCGGGATCGGCTACAATGAGCAGTTCTTC. Protein product: CSVLSGIGYNEQFF. This chain links TRBV29-1 with TRBJ2-1; the match to TRBD2 covers 8 bases. Trimming removed 5 bases from V and 3 bases from J; junction bases left unmatched: 6. The germline V gene encodes CDR1 SQVTM and CDR2 ANQGSEA. This CDR3 contains 14 residues.

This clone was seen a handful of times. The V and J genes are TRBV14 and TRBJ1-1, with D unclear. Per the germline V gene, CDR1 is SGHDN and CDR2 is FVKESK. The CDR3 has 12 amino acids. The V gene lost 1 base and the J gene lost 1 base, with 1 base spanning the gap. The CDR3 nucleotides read TGTGCCAGCAGCCAAGCGAACACTGAAGCTTTCTTT. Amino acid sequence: CASSQANTEAFF.

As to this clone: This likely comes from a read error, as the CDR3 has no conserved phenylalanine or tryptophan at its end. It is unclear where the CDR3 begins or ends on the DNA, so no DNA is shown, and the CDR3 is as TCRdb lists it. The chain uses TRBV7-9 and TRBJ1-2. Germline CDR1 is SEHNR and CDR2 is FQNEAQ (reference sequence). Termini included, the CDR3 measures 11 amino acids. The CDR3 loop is CASSLPGPLVI.

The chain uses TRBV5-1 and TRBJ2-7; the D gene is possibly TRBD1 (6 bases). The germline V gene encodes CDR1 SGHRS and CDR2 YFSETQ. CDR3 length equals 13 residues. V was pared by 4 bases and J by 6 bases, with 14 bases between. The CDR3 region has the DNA TGCGCCAGCAGCCCCGGGACACCCCGCGAGCAGTACTTC. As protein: CASSPGTPREQYF. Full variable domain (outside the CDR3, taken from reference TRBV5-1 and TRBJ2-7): KAGVTQTPRYLIKTRGQQVTLSCSPISGHRSVSWYQQTPGQGLQFLFEYFSETQRNKGNFPGRFSGRQFSNSRSEMNVSTLELGDSALYLCASSPGTPREQYFGPGTRLTVT.

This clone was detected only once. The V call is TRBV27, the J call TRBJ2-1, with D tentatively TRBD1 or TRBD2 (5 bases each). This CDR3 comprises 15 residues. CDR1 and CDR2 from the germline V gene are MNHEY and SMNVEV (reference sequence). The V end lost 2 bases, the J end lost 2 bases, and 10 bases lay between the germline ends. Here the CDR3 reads CASSLRDGTYNEQFF. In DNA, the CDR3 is TGTGCCAGCAGTTTACGGGACGGAACCTACAATGAGCAGTTCTTC.

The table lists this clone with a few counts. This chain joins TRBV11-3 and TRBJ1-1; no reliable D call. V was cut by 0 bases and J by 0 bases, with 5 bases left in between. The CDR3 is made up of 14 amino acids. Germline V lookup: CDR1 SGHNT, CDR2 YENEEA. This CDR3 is CASSLDGVNTEAFF. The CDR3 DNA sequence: TGTGCCAGCAGCTTAGATGGGGTGAACACTGAAGCTTTCTTT.

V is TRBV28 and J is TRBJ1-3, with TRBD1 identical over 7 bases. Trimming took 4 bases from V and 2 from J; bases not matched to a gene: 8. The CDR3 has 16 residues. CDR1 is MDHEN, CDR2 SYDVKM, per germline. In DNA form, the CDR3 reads TGTGCCAGCAGTTCCCCCACCGGGACAGCTGGAAACACCATATATTTT. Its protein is CASSSPTGTAGNTIYF.